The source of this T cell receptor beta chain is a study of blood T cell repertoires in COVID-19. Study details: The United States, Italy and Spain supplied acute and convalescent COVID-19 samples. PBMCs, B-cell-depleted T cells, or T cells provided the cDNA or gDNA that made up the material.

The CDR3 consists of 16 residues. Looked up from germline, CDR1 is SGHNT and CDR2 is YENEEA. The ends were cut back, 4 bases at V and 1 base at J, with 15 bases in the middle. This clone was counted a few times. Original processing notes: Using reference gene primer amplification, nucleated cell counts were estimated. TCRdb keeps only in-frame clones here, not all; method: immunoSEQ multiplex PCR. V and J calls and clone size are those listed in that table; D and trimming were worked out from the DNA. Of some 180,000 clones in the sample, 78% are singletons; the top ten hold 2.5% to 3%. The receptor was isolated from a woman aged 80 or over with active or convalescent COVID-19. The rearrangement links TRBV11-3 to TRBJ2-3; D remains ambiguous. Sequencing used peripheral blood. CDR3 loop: CASSSYDTAGTDTQYF. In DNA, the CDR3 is TGTGCCAGCAGCTCTTATGATACAGCCGGCACAGATACGCAGTATTTT.